This is a list of T cell receptor beta chains from one sample in a study of cytomegalovirus exposure and HLA in healthy donors. TCRdb's table, derived via immunoSEQ multiplex PCR, lists solely in-frame clones and lacks some. Of a few hundred thousand clones in the sample, over 80% are singletons; the top ten hold around 15%. Sequenced material: PBMCs. All receptors derive from a woman aged 25 to 39 in good health and CMV-seropositive. Each CDR3 is given with its conserved first and last residue. A D gene is named only where the DNA matches it firmly. Size is stated for part of the rows, as once, few or many counts, or as a class when the clone is expanded.

d_call	v_call	j_call	clone_size	cdr3_aa	cdr3_nt
-	TRBV5-6	TRBJ1-5	-	CASSFGFRFFDNQPQHF	TGTGCCAGCAGCTTTGGATTCAGGTTTTTCGACAATCAGCCCCAGCATTTT
TRBD1	TRBV4-1	TRBJ1-1	-	CASSQVFLDRGQDTEAFF	TGCGCCAGCAGCCAGGTGTTCTTGGACAGGGGGCAGGACACTGAAGCTTTCTTT
TRBD1	TRBV5-4	TRBJ2-7	-	CASSQGDKQYF	TGTGCCAGCAGCCAGGGGGACAAGCAGTACTTC
TRBD2	TRBV6-5	TRBJ2-1	-	CASSYSLAGESAEQFF	TGTGCCAGCAGTTACTCATTAGCGGGAGAGTCGGCTGAGCAGTTCTTC
-	TRBV5-1	TRBJ2-6	-	CASSLGSVSGANVLTF	TGCGCCAGCAGCTTGGGCAGTGTCTCTGGGGCCAACGTCCTGACTTTC
-	TRBV5-1	TRBJ1-4	-	CASSLAGSSNEKLFF	TGCGCCAGCAGCTTGGCCGGGAGTAGTAATGAAAAACTGTTTTTT
TRBD1	TRBV2	TRBJ2-1	once	CASSGQGPYNEQFF	TGTGCCAGCAGTGGACAGGGCCCCTACAATGAGCAGTTCTTC
TRBD1	TRBV5-6	TRBJ1-3	-	CASSLIPGRGRNTIYF	TGTGCCAGCAGCTTGATTCCGGGCAGGGGGAGGAACACCATATATTTT
TRBD2	TRBV27	TRBJ2-1	-	CASNREGPHNEQFF	TGTGCCAGCAATCGGGAGGGCCCCCACAATGAGCAGTTCTTC
-	TRBV5-1	TRBJ1-2	-	CASSLATGYYGYTF	TGCGCCAGCAGCTTGGCCACAGGGTACTATGGCTACACCTTC
TRBD1	TRBV7-9	TRBJ2-7	-	CASSRTGISYEQYF	TGTGCCAGCAGCCGGACAGGGATTTCCTACGAGCAGTACTTC